A selection of T cell receptor beta chains follows, all from one sample in a study of blood T cell dynamics during melanoma immunotherapy. Here immunoSEQ multiplex PCR was the method, and the copy in TCRdb shows in-frame clones only, minus some. Counted here are a few thousand clones, around 97% occurring once; the ten biggest clones make up around 1.7%. The material sequenced was effector memory CD8+ T cells from blood, taken from a patient treated with checkpoint blockade. The receptors come from a human donor with melanoma. Each CDR3 is given with its conserved first and last residue. The D gene is left open where the match is weak. Clone size is stated in some rows and not others, as once, few, many or a class when expanded.

>NA|TRBV5-4|TRBJ2-7|TRBD2
CASSLWTSGLYEQYF
TGTGCCAGCAGCTTGTGGACTAGCGGGCTCTACGAGCAGTACTTC
>NA|TRBV4-3|TRBJ2-3|TRBD2
CASSQDTGRGTDTQYF
TGCGCCAGCAGCCAAGATACCGGGAGGGGCACAGATACGCAGTATTTT
>NA|TRBV6-5|TRBJ1-1|NA
CASRGLNTEAFF
TGTGCCAGCAGGGGGCTAAACACTGAAGCTTTCTTT
>NA|TRBV7-6|TRBJ2-1|TRBD1
CASSLGDSSDEQFF
TGTGCCAGCAGCTTAGGGGACAGTTCCGATGAGCAGTTCTTC
>NA|TRBV6-4|TRBJ2-1|TRBD2
CASSLGLAGYNEQFF
TGTGCCAGCAGTCTTGGACTAGCGGGTTACAATGAGCAGTTCTTC
>NA|TRBV11-2|TRBJ2-7|NA
CASSLGYIYEQYF
TGTGCCAGCAGCTTAGGGTATATCTACGAGCAGTACTTC
>NA|TRBV4-2|TRBJ1-5|NA
CASSQVMWGIGNQPQHF
TGTGCCAGCAGCCAAGTTATGTGGGGGATTGGCAACCAGCCCCAGCATTTT
>NA|TRBV27|TRBJ1-5|NA
CASSFGTASNQPQHF
TGTGCCAGCAGTTTCGGGACGGCGAGCAATCAGCCCCAGCATTTT
>NA|TRBV28|TRBJ2-6|NA
CASSLTQSRANVLTF
TGTGCCAGCAGCTTGACACAAAGTCGGGCCAACGTCCTGACTTTC
>NA|TRBV19|TRBJ2-1|NA
CASSILSARYSYNEQFF
TGTGCCAGTAGTATCCTTTCAGCGAGATACTCCTACAATGAGCAGTTCTTC
>NA|TRBV5-4|TRBJ2-2|NA
CASSNEEGVSTGELFF
TGTGCCAGCAGCAACGAGGAGGGAGTCAGCACCGGGGAGCTGTTTTTT
>NA|TRBV4-2|TRBJ2-7|NA
CASSQEDYRPYEQYF
TGTGCCAGCAGCCAAGAGGACTATCGCCCCTACGAGCAGTACTTC
>NA|TRBV4-3|TRBJ2-6|NA
CASSQEANTYSGANVLTF
TGCGCCAGCAGCCAAGAGGCGAACACCTACTCTGGGGCCAACGTCCTGACTTTC
>few|TRBV19|TRBJ1-1|NA
CASSPTVNTEAFF
TGTGCCAGTAGCCCGACAGTCAACACTGAAGCTTTCTTT
>NA|TRBV15|TRBJ1-2|NA
CATSRDRGLSGRGYTF
TGTGCCACCAGCAGAGATCGGGGTTTATCAGGGCGGGGCTACACCTTC
>NA|TRBV15|TRBJ2-1|NA
CATSRAYNEQFF
TGTGCCACCAGCCGGGCCTACAATGAGCAGTTCTTC
>NA|TRBV15|TRBJ2-2|NA
CATSHKRAGELFF
TGTGCCACCAGCCATAAGAGAGCCGGGGAGCTGTTTTTT
>NA|TRBV27|TRBJ2-5|NA
CASSLDIVAVQETQYF
TGTGCCAGCAGTTTAGATATCGTGGCAGTTCAAGAGACCCAGTACTTC
>NA|TRBV21-1|TRBJ1-5|NA
CASHRPQVQPQHF
TGTGCCAGCCACCGACCCCAAGTACAGCCCCAGCATTTT
>NA|TRBV6-5|TRBJ2-7|NA
CASSYRQDYYEQYF
TGTGCCAGCAGTTACCGACAGGATTACTACGAGCAGTACTTC
>NA|TRBV19|TRBJ1-5|NA
CASTRGGPWPQHF
TGTGCCAGTACCCGTGGGGGCCCGTGGCCCCAGCATTTT
>NA|TRBV4-1|TRBJ2-1|NA
CASSREGGYNEQFF
TGCGCCAGCAGCCGAGAAGGGGGTTACAATGAGCAGTTCTTC
>NA|TRBV18|TRBJ2-5|NA
CASSPWERRSETQYF
TGTGCCAGCTCACCCTGGGAGAGGAGGTCAGAGACCCAGTACTTC
>NA|TRBV10-3|TRBJ2-7|NA
CAISESGVSEQYF
TGTGCCATCAGTGAGTCAGGGGTTTCCGAGCAGTACTTC
>NA|TRBV4-1|TRBJ1-1|TRBD1
CASSQDPRGQGFAEAFF
TGCGCCAGCAGCCAAGATCCCAGGGGACAGGGTTTCGCTGAAGCTTTCTTT
>NA|TRBV13|TRBJ2-1|NA
CASSLRQEDVNEQFF
TGTGCCAGCAGCCTCAGACAGGAAGACGTCAATGAGCAGTTCTTC
>few|TRBV27|TRBJ2-7|NA
CASSSPRRQYF
TGTGCCAGCTCCTCTCCTAGGAGGCAGTACTTC
>NA|TRBV27|TRBJ2-5|NA
CASSFQDGQETQYF
TGTGCCAGCAGTTTCCAGGACGGCCAAGAGACCCAGTACTTC
>NA|TRBV27|TRBJ2-1|NA
CASSFEGGMSEQFF
TGTGCCAGCAGTTTTGAGGGGGGGATGAGTGAGCAGTTCTTC
>NA|TRBV5-5|TRBJ2-1|TRBD2
CASSSGVRTSLDEQFF
TGTGCCAGCAGCTCTGGAGTCAGGACTAGTCTCGATGAGCAGTTCTTC
>NA|TRBV28|TRBJ1-3|NA
CASSLGMFTIYF
TGTGCCAGCAGTTTGGGCATGTTCACCATATATTTT
>NA|TRBV2|TRBJ2-5|TRBD2
CASSEGSGSSQYF
TGTGCCAGCAGTGAAGGGAGCGGGAGCTCCCAGTACTTC
>NA|TRBV2|TRBJ2-5|TRBD2
CASTRLAGETQYF
TGTGCCAGCACCAGACTAGCGGGAGAGACCCAGTACTTC
>NA|TRBV6-5|TRBJ1-4|NA
CASSYLGGDGEKLFF
TGTGCCAGCAGTTACCTTGGGGGGGACGGTGAAAAACTGTTTTTT
>NA|TRBV7-8|TRBJ2-6|TRBD2
CASSLRGRVSSGANVLTF
TGTGCCAGCAGCTTACGCGGGAGGGTTAGCTCTGGGGCCAACGTCCTGACTTTC
>NA|TRBV9|TRBJ2-2|NA
CASSHPEGVGELFF
TGTGCCAGCAGCCATCCGGAGGGAGTCGGGGAGCTGTTTTTT
>large|TRBV28|TRBJ1-1|NA
CASSLGVGNTEAFF
TGTGCCAGCAGTTTAGGGGTAGGGAACACTGAAGCTTTCTTT
>NA|TRBV6-1|TRBJ1-5|NA
CASSTSNQPQHF
TGTGCCAGCAGCACCTCAAATCAGCCCCAGCATTTT
>NA|TRBV14|TRBJ1-5|NA
CASSQEMSQPQHF
TGTGCCAGCAGCCAAGAGATGAGCCAGCCCCAGCATTTT
>NA|TRBV5-1|TRBJ2-1|TRBD2
CASSSTSGSYNEQFF
TGCGCCAGCAGCAGTACTAGCGGGTCCTACAATGAGCAGTTCTTC
>NA|TRBV5-5|TRBJ2-3|TRBD1
CASSSGQGIADTQYF
TGTGCCAGCAGCTCGGGACAGGGTATCGCAGATACGCAGTATTTT
>NA|TRBV28|TRBJ2-7|TRBD2
CASQSGSGRSYEQYF
TGTGCCAGCCAATCGGGTAGCGGGAGATCCTACGAGCAGTACTTC
>NA|TRBV9|TRBJ1-2|NA
CASASIYGYTF
TGTGCCAGTGCCAGTATCTATGGCTACACCTTC
>NA|TRBV27|TRBJ2-7|NA
CASSHYTSNTDEQYF
TGTGCCAGCAGTCATTATACTAGTAATACGGACGAGCAGTACTTC
>NA|TRBV27|TRBJ2-1|TRBD1
CASSRWTGSNEQFF
TGTGCCAGCAGTCGCTGGACAGGGAGCAATGAGCAGTTCTTC
>NA|TRBV13|TRBJ2-7|TRBD1
CASSLQGDEQYF
TGTGCCAGCAGCTTACAGGGGGACGAGCAGTACTTC
>NA|TRBV11-2|TRBJ2-1|TRBD2
CASSLGTSGRENEQFF
TGTGCCAGCAGCTTAGGGACTAGCGGGAGGGAAAATGAGCAGTTCTTC
>NA|TRBV29-1|TRBJ1-4|NA
CSHELNEKLFF
TGCAGCCATGAGTTGAATGAAAAACTGTTTTTT
>NA|TRBV7-7|TRBJ2-1|NA
CASSLGGGSEQFF
TGTGCTAGCAGCTTAGGTGGGGGTAGTGAGCAGTTCTTC
>once|TRBV4-2|TRBJ2-7|TRBD1
CASSLAGTGLSYEQYF
TGTGCCAGCAGCTTGGCCGGGACAGGGCTCTCCTACGAGCAGTACTTC
>once|TRBV5-1|TRBJ2-7|TRBD1
CASSPGQGLMYEQYF
TGCGCCAGCAGCCCCGGACAGGGGTTGATGTACGAGCAGTACTTC
>NA|TRBV7-9|TRBJ2-1|NA
CASSISDPEQFF
TGTGCCAGCAGCATATCGGACCCTGAGCAGTTCTTC
>NA|TRBV28|TRBJ2-7|TRBD1
CASSFSSTGGDYEQYF
TGTGCCAGCAGTTTCAGTTCAACAGGGGGCGACTACGAGCAGTACTTC
>NA|TRBV13|TRBJ2-3|TRBD2
CASSSLAGGEFGTDTQYF
TGTGCCAGCAGCTCACTAGCGGGAGGGGAGTTTGGCACAGATACGCAGTATTTT
>NA|TRBV6-6|TRBJ1-1|NA
CASRELNTEAFF
TGTGCCAGCAGGGAGCTGAACACTGAAGCTTTCTTT
>once|TRBV30|TRBJ2-5|NA
CAWSVGETQYF
TGTGCCTGGAGTGTCGGGGAGACCCAGTACTTC
>NA|TRBV27|TRBJ1-5|TRBD1
CASSPDIPGTGFNQPQHF
TGTGCCAGCAGTCCCGACATCCCCGGGACAGGGTTTAATCAGCCCCAGCATTTT
>NA|TRBV9|TRBJ2-2|NA
CASSVGSGAPGELFF
TGTGCCAGCAGCGTAGGGTCTGGGGCCCCCGGGGAGCTGTTTTTT
>NA|TRBV14|TRBJ2-5|TRBD1
CASSRRVTGVETQYF
TGTGCCAGCAGCCGAAGAGTAACAGGGGTGGAGACCCAGTACTTC
>NA|TRBV27|TRBJ2-2|TRBD1
CASSPGQETGELFF
TGTGCCAGCAGTCCAGGACAGGAGACCGGGGAGCTGTTTTTT